Listed below are T cell receptor beta chains from one sample, sequenced in a study of blood T cell repertoires in COVID-19. TCRdb's table, derived via immunoSEQ multiplex PCR, lists solely in-frame clones and lacks some. The sample has 55,000 to 70,000 clones; around 84% are singletons. The source material was peripheral blood. The receptors shown here come from a man in his sixties or seventies with acute or convalescent COVID-19. CDR3s include the opening cysteine and the closing phenylalanine or tryptophan. The D gene is left open where the match is weak. Part of the rows lack a size; the others show once, few, many or a class for expanded clones.

NA	TRBV28	TRBJ2-2	NA	TGTGCCAGCAGCCCGGGACGTATAGCGGCGCGCTCTAAGTGGGCCGGGGAGCTGTTTTTT	CASSPGRIAARSKWAGELFF
NA	TRBV5-6	TRBJ2-7	NA	TGTGCCAGCAGCTCCCCTAATAGGGGTTCCTACGAGCAGTACTTC	CASSSPNRGSYEQYF
NA	TRBV7-8	TRBJ1-1	NA	TGTGCCAGCAGCCGTAGGGCAGGGGTAAACTTAGGGACTGAAGCTTTCTTT	CASSRRAGVNLGTEAFF
NA	TRBV11-2	TRBJ2-7	NA	TGTGCCAGCAGCTTAACAGGTAGAAGTGTCAACGAGCAGTACTTC	CASSLTGRSVNEQYF
NA	TRBV3-1/TRBV3-2	TRBJ2-5	NA	TGTGCCAGCATCAACACCGGGGCCAGGGGAGAGACCCAGTACTTC	CASINTGARGETQYF
TRBD1	TRBV10-3	TRBJ1-5	NA	TGTGCCATCAGTGAAGGACAGGCCTACAATCAGCCCCAGCATTTT	CAISEGQAYNQPQHF
NA	TRBV19	TRBJ1-2	NA	TGTGCCAGTAGCCCCCGTGGAGACTATGGCTACACCTTC	CASSPRGDYGYTF
NA	TRBV7-6	TRBJ1-3	few	TGTGCCAGCAGCTTAGCGCCAGGGAACTCTGGAAACACCATATATTTT	CASSLAPGNSGNTIYF
TRBD1	TRBV19	TRBJ2-5	NA	TGTGCCAGTAGTAGTCCTCGACAGGGGTTAGGGGAGACCCAGTACTTC	CASSSPRQGLGETQYF
TRBD1	TRBV5-1	TRBJ1-2	few	TGCGCCAGCAGCTTGCTGGGACAGGGGCCCTCGGGCGGGAATGGCTACACCTTC	CASSLLGQGPSGGNGYTF
NA	TRBV5-4	TRBJ2-6	NA	TGTGCCAGCAGCTTGGGCGATGGGGCCAACGTCCTGACTTTC	CASSLGDGANVLTF
NA	TRBV19	TRBJ1-2	NA	TGTGCCAGTAGTATCCGGCCCTTTGGAGGAGGCTACACCTTC	CASSIRPFGGGYTF
NA	TRBV3-1/TRBV3-2	TRBJ2-2	NA	TGTGCCAGCAGCGCCGGGTTTTTCGGGGAGCTGTTTTTT	CASSAGFFGELFF
TRBD1	TRBV5-1	TRBJ1-4	NA	TGCGCCAGCAGCTTGGGACAGGGGGGAGCGCGGCATGCAACTAATGAAAAACTGTTTTTT	CASSLGQGGARHATNEKLFF
NA	TRBV7-9	TRBJ1-3	once	TGTGCCAGCAGCTTAAACGGGGAACGGCGAAACACCATATATTTT	CASSLNGERRNTIYF
TRBD1	TRBV5-6	TRBJ2-5	NA	TGTGCCAGCAGCTTGGTGAGGCAGGGGGTGGAGACCCAGTACTTC	CASSLVRQGVETQYF
NA	TRBV6-5	TRBJ1-2	few	TGTGCCAGCAGCCCAAGGGGCCGAGGCTACACCTTC	CASSPRGRGYTF
TRBD2	TRBV19	TRBJ2-5	NA	TGTGCCAGTAGAGAGACTAGCGGGGGCTTCGGGGGGACCCAGTACTTC	CASRETSGGFGGTQYF
NA	TRBV10-1	TRBJ1-2	few	TGCGCCAGCAGTGAGTCGATTGGCAACTATGGCTACACCTTC	CASSESIGNYGYTF
NA	TRBV2	TRBJ2-1	NA	TGTGCCAGCAGGAGGGTGGAGGTGGATGGGGAGCAGTTCTTC	CASRRVEVDGEQFF
TRBD1	TRBV11-3	TRBJ1-5	NA	TGTGCCAGCAGCCTTGTCGAGGACAGGGATCAGCCCCAGCATTTT	CASSLVEDRDQPQHF
NA	TRBV5-8	TRBJ1-2	NA	TGTGCCAGCAGCTTAGGACAGCGTACCACCTATGGCTACACCTTC	CASSLGQRTTYGYTF
NA	TRBV14	TRBJ2-6	NA	TGTGCCAGCAGCCAAGCAGGCTCCAACGTCCTGACTTTC	CASSQAGSNVLTF
NA	TRBV6-6	TRBJ1-2	NA	TGTGCCAGCAGTTACGTAGGGACAAGTTATGGCTACACCTTC	CASSYVGTSYGYTF
NA	TRBV28	TRBJ1-5	NA	TGTGCCAGCACCCGGGACAACCAGCCCCAGCATTTT	CASTRDNQPQHF
TRBD1	TRBV9	TRBJ1-1	NA	TGTGCCAGCAGCGTAGAAGGGGGCGGGGTGAACACTGAAGCTTTCTTT	CASSVEGGGVNTEAFF
TRBD1	TRBV27	TRBJ1-6	NA	TGTGCCAGCAGCCAACTGTGGGACAGGGATTCGGGCTCCTATAATTCACCCCTCCACTTT	CASSQLWDRDSGSYNSPLHF
NA	TRBV25-1	TRBJ2-7	NA	TGTGCCAGCACATCCCGGGGTTCCTACGAGCAGTACTTC	CASTSRGSYEQYF
NA	TRBV7-3	TRBJ2-7	NA	TGTGCCAGCAGCTTAAGTAGTACTGACGAGCAGTACTTC	CASSLSSTDEQYF
NA	TRBV10-1	TRBJ2-7	NA	TGCGCCAGCAGTGCCTACCCCACAGGGAGTGAGCAGTACTTC	CASSAYPTGSEQYF
TRBD1	TRBV19	TRBJ1-1	NA	TGTGCCAGTAGTCAGGGGACAGGGTTAGCTGCTTTCTTT	CASSQGTGLAAFF
TRBD1	TRBV5-1	TRBJ1-3	NA	TGCGCCAGCGCGGCGACAGGGAAATCTGGAAACACCATATATTTT	CASAATGKSGNTIYF
NA	TRBV5-4	TRBJ1-2	once	TGTGCCAGCAGCTTGGCGGCAGGGGAAGGCTACACCTTC	CASSLAAGEGYTF
TRBD2	TRBV5-1	TRBJ2-1	NA	TGCGCCAGCAGCCTAGCGGCCAACCTCCACAATGAGCAGTTCTTC	CASSLAANLHNEQFF
TRBD2	TRBV7-9	TRBJ2-3	NA	TGTGCCAGCAGCTGGCGCGGGAGAGAGAGCACAGATACGCAGTATTTT	CASSWRGRESTDTQYF
TRBD1	TRBV19	TRBJ1-2	once	TGTGCCAGTAGTACCCAGGGGGCGCATGGCTACACCTTC	CASSTQGAHGYTF
NA	TRBV9	TRBJ2-7	NA	TGTGCCAGCAGCGTAGGCCAGGGGTACGGCTACGAGCAGTACTTC	CASSVGQGYGYEQYF
NA	TRBV6-5	TRBJ2-1	NA	TGTGCCAGCAGTTACTTGTCGGGAGTATACAATGAGCAGTTCTTC	CASSYLSGVYNEQFF
TRBD1	TRBV5-1	TRBJ2-1	NA	TGCGCCAGCAGCGGCCACAGGGGAGACAATGAGCAGTTCTTC	CASSGHRGDNEQFF
NA	TRBV25-1	TRBJ1-4	NA	TGTGCCAGCAGTGAATATACGGGGTATACTAATGAAAAACTGTTTTTT	CASSEYTGYTNEKLFF
NA	TRBV14	TRBJ2-1	NA	TGTGCCAGCAGCCAAGGCGGGCCGACCTCCTACAATGAGCAGTTCTTC	CASSQGGPTSYNEQFF
TRBD2	TRBV7-8	TRBJ2-7	NA	TGTGCCAGCAGCACCCTGGCGGGAGGGCCGTACGAGCAGTACTTC	CASSTLAGGPYEQYF
NA	TRBV19	TRBJ2-2	NA	TGTGCCAGTAGTGGTAACTATTTTGTATCCGGGGAGCTGTTTTTT	CASSGNYFVSGELFF
TRBD2	TRBV19	TRBJ2-1	few	TGTGCCAGTAGTTCATTAGCGGGAGGACCCAATGAGCAGTTCTTC	CASSSLAGGPNEQFF
NA	TRBV7-3	TRBJ2-1	NA	TGTGCCAGCAGCTCTTCCGGGCCCGGGATCAACAATGAGCAGTTCTTC	CASSSSGPGINNEQFF
TRBD2	TRBV5-1	TRBJ2-4	NA	TGCGCCAGCAGCATAGCGGGACGGCACATTCAGTACTTC	CASSIAGRHIQYF
TRBD1	TRBV6-5	TRBJ1-5	few	TGTGCCAGCAGTTCACGACAGGGGGGTCAGCCCCAGCATTTT	CASSSRQGGQPQHF
TRBD1	TRBV6-6	TRBJ2-3	NA	TGTGCCAGCAGTCCCGGGACAGGGTTGGCAGATACGCAGTATTTT	CASSPGTGLADTQYF
NA	TRBV28	TRBJ2-5	NA	TGTGCCAGCAGTCGAGGCGGCCGGGGACAAGAGACCCAGTACTTC	CASSRGGRGQETQYF
NA	TRBV28	TRBJ2-2	NA	TGTGCCAGCAGTTTAGGGGGACTCCTAGGGGAGCTGTTTTTT	CASSLGGLLGELFF
TRBD1	TRBV24-1	TRBJ1-2	NA	TGTGCCACCAGTGACCCCGTCCGGACAGGGGGATATGGCTACACCTTC	CATSDPVRTGGYGYTF
TRBD1	TRBV28	TRBJ1-5	NA	TGTGCCAGCATAACCGGGACAGGGTATCAGCCCCAGCATTTT	CASITGTGYQPQHF
NA	TRBV6-4	TRBJ1-2	once	TGTGCCAGCAGTGAAAGGGGGGGCGGTGGGGCTTTCTATGGCTACACCTTC	CASSERGGGGAFYGYTF
NA	TRBV5-1	TRBJ1-6	NA	TGCGCCAGCAGCTTGGGGACAGCAAATTCACCCCTCCACTTT	CASSLGTANSPLHF
NA	TRBV5-1	TRBJ1-5	NA	TGCGCCAGCAGCCCAGGAAGCAGCAATCAGCCCCAGCATTTT	CASSPGSSNQPQHF
TRBD2	TRBV20-1	TRBJ2-4	NA	TGCAGTGCTAGTATCACGGGAGGGATACTAGCCAAAAACATTCAGTACTTC	CSASITGGILAKNIQYF
NA	TRBV5-1	TRBJ1-1	NA	TGCGCCAGCAGCAATCATCGGGGGATTGGGGGCACTGAAGCTTTCTTT	CASSNHRGIGGTEAFF
NA	TRBV7-3	TRBJ2-3	NA	TGTGCCAGCAGCTTGGAGGGATCATTCACAGATACGCAGTATTTT	CASSLEGSFTDTQYF
NA	TRBV5-1	TRBJ2-7	NA	TGCGCCAGCCGGGCGGGGCGAGAGGACGAGCAGTACTTC	CASRAGREDEQYF
TRBD1	TRBV7-3	TRBJ1-2	few	TGTGCCAGCAGCCTATTGGGGGGACAGTCCTATGGCTACACCTTC	CASSLLGGQSYGYTF